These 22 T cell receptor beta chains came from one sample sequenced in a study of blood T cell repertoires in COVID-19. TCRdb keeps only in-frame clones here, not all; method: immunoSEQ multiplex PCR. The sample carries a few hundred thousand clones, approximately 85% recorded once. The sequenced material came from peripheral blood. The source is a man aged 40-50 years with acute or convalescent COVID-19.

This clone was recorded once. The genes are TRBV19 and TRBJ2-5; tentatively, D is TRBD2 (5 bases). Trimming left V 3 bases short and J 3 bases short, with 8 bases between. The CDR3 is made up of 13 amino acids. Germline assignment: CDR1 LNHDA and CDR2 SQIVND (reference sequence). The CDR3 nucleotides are TGTGCCAGTAGTATCCGGGGTGAAGAGACCCAGTACTTC. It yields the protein CASSIRGEETQYF.

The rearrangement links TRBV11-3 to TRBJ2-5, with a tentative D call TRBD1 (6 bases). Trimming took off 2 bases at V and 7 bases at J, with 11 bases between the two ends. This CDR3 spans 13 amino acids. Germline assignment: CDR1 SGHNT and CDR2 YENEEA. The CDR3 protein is CASSLQGLGTQYF. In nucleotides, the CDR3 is TGTGCCAGCAGCTTACAGGGGCTGGGGACCCAGTACTTC.

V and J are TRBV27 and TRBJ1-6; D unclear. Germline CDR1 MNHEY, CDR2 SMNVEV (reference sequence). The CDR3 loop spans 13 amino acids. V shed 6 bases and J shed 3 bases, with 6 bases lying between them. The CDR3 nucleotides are TGTGCCAGCAGGGGCCTCTATAATTCACCCCTCCACTTT. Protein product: CASRGLYNSPLHF.

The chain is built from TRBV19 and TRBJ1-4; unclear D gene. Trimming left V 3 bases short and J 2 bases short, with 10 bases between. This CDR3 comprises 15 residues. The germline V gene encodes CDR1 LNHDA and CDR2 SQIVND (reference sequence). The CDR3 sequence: CASSIMGGTNEKLFF. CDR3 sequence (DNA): TGTGCCAGTAGTATTATGGGAGGGACTAATGAAAAACTGTTTTTT.

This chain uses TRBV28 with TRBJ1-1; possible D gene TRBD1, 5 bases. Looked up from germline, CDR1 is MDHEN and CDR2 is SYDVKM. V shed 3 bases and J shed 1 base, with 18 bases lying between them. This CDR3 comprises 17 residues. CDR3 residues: CASSFGGTSTANTEAFF. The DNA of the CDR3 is TGTGCCAGCAGTTTTGGGGGGACTAGCACCGCGAACACTGAAGCTTTCTTT.

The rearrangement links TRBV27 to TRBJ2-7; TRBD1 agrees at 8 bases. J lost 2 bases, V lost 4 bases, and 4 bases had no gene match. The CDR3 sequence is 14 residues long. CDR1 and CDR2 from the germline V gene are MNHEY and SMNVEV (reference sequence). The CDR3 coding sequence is TGTGCCAGCAGTTCCCTGGGACAGGCCTACGAGCAGTACTTC. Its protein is CASSSLGQAYEQYF.

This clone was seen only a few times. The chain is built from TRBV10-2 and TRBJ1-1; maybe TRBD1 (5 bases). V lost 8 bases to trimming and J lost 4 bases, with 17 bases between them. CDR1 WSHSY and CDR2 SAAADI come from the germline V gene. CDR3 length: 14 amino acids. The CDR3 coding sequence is TGCGCCAGCGGGGGGAGTGTGGGTGGCACTGAAGCTTTCTTT. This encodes CASGGSVGGTEAFF.

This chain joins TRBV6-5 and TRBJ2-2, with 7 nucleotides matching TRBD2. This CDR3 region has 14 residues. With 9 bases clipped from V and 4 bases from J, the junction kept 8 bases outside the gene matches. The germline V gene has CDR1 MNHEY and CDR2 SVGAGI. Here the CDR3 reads CASGGGRVTGELFF. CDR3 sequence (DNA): TGTGCCAGTGGGGGAGGGCGGGTCACCGGGGAGCTGTTTTTT.

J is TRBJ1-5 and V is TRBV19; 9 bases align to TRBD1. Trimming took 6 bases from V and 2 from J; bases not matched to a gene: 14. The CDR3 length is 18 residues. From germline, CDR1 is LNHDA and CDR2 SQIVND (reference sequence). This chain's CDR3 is CASRNTRGGQGGNQPQHF. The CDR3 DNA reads TGTGCCAGTAGAAATACCAGAGGGGGACAGGGAGGCAATCAGCCCCAGCATTTT.

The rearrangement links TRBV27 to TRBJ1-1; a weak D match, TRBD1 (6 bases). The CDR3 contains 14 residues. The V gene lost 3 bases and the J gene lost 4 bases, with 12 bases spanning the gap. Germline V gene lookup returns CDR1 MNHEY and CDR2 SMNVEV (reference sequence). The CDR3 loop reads CASSFGGRGTEAFF. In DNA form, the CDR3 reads TGTGCCAGCAGTTTCGGGGGGCGCGGCACTGAAGCTTTCTTT.

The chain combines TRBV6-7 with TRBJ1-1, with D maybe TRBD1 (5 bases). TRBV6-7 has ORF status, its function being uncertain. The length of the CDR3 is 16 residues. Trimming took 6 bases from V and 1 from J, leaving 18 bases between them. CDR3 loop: CASRVGRAAANTEAFF. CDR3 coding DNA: TGTGCCAGCAGAGTGGGGCGCGCGGCGGCGAACACTGAAGCTTTCTTT.

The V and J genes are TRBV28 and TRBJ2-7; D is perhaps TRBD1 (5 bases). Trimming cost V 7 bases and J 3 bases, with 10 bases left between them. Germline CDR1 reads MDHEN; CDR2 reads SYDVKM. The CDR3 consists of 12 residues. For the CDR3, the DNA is TGTGCCAGCACATCCAGGGTCTACGAGCAGTACTTC. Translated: CASTSRVYEQYF.

The CDR3 spells CASSLDRPVTGLYGYTF. The CDR3 DNA is TGTGCCAGCAGCTTGGATCGGCCGGTGACAGGTCTCTATGGCTACACCTTC. The rearrangement uses TRBV5-5 and TRBJ1-2; weak D call: TRBD1 (6 bases). The CDR3 runs 17 residues. V shed 0 bases and J shed 4 bases, with 19 bases lying between them. Looked up from germline, CDR1 is SGHKS and CDR2 is YYEKEE (reference sequence).

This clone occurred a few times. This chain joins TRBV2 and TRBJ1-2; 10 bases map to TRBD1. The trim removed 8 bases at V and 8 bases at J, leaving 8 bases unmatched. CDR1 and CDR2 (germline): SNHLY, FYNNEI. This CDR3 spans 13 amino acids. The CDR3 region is CASEETGGKGYTF. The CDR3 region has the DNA TGTGCCAGCGAAGAGACAGGGGGCAAAGGCTACACCTTC.

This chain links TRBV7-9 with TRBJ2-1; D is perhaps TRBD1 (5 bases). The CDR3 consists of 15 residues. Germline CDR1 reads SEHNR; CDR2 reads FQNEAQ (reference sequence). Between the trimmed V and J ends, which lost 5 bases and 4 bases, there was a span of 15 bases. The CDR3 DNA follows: TGTGCCAGCAGCCCTCGACAGACTTTATACAATGAGCAGTTCTTC. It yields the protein CASSPRQTLYNEQFF.

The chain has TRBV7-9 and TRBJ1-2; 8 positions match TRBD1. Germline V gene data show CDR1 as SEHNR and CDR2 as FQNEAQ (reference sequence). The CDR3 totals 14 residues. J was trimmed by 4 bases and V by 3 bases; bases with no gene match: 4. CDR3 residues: CASSLGQELYGYTF. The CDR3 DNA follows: TGTGCCAGCAGCTTGGGACAGGAACTCTATGGCTACACCTTC.

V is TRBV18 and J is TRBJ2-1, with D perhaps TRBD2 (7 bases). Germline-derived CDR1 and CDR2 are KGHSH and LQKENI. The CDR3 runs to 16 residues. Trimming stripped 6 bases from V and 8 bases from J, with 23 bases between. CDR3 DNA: TGTGCCAGCTCCCCCGGTTTAGGGGGGGGCATATATGAGCAGTTCTTC. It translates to CASSPGLGGGIYEQFF.

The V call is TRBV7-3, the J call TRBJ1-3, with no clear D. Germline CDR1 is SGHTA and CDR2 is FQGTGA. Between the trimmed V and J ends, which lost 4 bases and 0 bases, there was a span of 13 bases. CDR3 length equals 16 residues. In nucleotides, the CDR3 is TGTGCCAGCAGCTCGTCACAGAGAGACTCTGGAAACACCATATATTTT. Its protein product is CASSSSQRDSGNTIYF.

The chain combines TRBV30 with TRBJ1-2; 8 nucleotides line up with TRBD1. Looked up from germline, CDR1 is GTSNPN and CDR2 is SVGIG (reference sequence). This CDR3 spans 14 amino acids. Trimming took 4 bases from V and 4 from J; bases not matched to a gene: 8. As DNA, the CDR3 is TGTGCCTGGACCTCAGGGGGCGCAAGCTATGGCTACACCTTC. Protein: CAWTSGGASYGYTF.

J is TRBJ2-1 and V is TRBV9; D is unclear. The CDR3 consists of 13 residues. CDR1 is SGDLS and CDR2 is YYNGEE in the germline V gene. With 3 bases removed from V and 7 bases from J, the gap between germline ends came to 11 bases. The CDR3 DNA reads TGTGCCAGCAGCGCAGAACGATCTAATGAGCAGTTCTTC. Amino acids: CASSAERSNEQFF. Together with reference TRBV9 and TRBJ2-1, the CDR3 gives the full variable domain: DSGVTQTPKHLITATGQRVTLRCSPRSGDLSVYWYQQSLDQGLQFLIQYYNGEERAKGNILERFSAQQFPDLHSELNLSSLELGDSALYFCASSAERSNEQFFGPGTRLTVL.

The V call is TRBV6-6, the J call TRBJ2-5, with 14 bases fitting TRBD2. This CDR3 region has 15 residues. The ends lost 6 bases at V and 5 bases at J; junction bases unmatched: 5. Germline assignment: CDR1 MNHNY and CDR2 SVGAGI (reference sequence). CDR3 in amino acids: CASRTSGGAGETQYF. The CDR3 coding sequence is TGTGCCAGCAGGACTAGCGGGGGGGCTGGTGAGACCCAGTACTTC.

For the CDR3, the DNA is TGTGCCAGCATTCCCCCCCCCAGTGAAGCTTTCTTT. Translated, it gives CASIPPPSEAFF. The V and J genes are TRBV12-3 or TRBV12-4 and TRBJ1-1, with unresolved D. This CDR3 contains 12 residues. V was cut by 7 bases and J by 7 bases, with 13 bases left in between.